This T cell receptor beta chain derives from a study of identical twins. Study-level findings and limits: Models underestimated out-of-frame TCR alpha sharing in monozygotic twins. Twins' surplus sharing was weaker for beta out-of-frame sequences.

From the 5' RACE reads, TCRdb called clonotypes with MiXCR, one entry per CDR3 protein. The data show 470,000 or so distinct CDR3 sequences, 24% seen once. V gave up 7 bases and J gave up 6 bases, with 10 bases separating them. There are 12 residues in the CDR3. Turning to this clonotype: The antigen remains undetermined.

The sample also formed part of further work on T cells expressing NK-cell markers. That source notes: There were seven HCMV-seropositive donors and one seronegative donor among the eight sequenced. In several donors, dominant clonotypes made up about 25-65% of CD3+CD56-NKG2C+ cells.

The sample taken for sequencing was CD4+ T cells sorted from blood. The origin of this receptor is a woman aged 18-30 years in good health. The gene calls are TRBV12-3 or TRBV12-4 and TRBJ2-1, with TRBD1 as a possible D gene (6 bases). CDR3: CASNREGNEQFF. In DNA, the CDR3 is TGTGCCAGCAACAGGGAAGGCAATGAGCAGTTCTTC.